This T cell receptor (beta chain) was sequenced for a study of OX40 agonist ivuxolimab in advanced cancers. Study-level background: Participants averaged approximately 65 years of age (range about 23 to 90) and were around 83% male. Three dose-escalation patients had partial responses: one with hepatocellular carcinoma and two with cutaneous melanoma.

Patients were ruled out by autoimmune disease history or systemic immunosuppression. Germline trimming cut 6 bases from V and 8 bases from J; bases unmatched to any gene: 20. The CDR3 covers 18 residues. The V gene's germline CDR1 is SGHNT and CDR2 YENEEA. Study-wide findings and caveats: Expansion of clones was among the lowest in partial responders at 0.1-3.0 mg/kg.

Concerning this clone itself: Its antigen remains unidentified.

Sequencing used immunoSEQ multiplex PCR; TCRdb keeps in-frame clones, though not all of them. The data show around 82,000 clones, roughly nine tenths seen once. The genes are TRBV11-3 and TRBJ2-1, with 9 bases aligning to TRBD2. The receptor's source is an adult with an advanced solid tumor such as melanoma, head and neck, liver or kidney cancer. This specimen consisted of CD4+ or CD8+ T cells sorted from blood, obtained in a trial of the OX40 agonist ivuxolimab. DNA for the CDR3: TGTGCCAGCAGGCTAAACGCTGGACTAGCGACGGGAGATTATGAGCAGTTCTTC. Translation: CASRLNAGLATGDYEQFF.